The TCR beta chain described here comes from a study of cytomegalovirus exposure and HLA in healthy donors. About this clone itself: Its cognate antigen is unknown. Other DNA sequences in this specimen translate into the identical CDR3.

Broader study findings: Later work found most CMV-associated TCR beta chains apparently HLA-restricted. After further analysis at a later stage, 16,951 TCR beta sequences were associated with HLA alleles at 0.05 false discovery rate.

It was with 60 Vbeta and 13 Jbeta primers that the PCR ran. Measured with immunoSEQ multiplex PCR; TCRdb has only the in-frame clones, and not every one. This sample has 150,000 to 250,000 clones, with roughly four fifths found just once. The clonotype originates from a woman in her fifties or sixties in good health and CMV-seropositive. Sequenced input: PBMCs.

The CDR3 loop is CASSEAQSEHQPQHF. In DNA, the CDR3 is TGTGCCAGCAGTGAAGCTCAGTCGGAGCATCAGCCCCAGCATTTT. The chain employs TRBV2 and TRBJ1-5; D is unclear. V lost 0 bases, J lost 5 bases, and 11 bases lay in between. CDR3 length equals 15 residues. Germline values: CDR1 SNHLY, CDR2 FYNNEI. The entire variable domain, with the rest obtained from reference TRBV2 and TRBJ1-5, is as follows: EPEVTQTPSHQVTQMGQEVILRCVPISNHLYFYWYRQILGQKVEFLVSFYNNEISEKSEIFDDQFSVERPDGSNFTLKIRSTKLEDSAMYFCASSEAQSEHQPQHFGDGTRLSIL.